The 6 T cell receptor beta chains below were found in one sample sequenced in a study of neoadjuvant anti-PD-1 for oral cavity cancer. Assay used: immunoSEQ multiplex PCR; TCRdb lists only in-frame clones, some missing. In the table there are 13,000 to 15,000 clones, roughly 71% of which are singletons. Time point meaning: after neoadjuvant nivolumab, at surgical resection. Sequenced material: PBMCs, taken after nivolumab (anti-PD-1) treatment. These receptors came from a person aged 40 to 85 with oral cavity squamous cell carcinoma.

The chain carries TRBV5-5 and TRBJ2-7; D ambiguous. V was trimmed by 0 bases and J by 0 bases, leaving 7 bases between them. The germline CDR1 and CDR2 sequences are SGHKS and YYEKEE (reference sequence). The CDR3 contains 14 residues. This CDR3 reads CASSLDRYSYEQYF. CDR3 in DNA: TGTGCCAGCAGCTTGGACCGATACTCCTACGAGCAGTACTTC. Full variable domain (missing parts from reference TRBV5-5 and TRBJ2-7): DAGVTQSPTHLIKTRGQQVTLRCSPISGHKSVSWYQQVLGQGPQFIFQYYEKEERGRGNFPDRFSARQFPNYSSELNVNALLLGDSALYLCASSLDRYSYEQYFGPGTRLTVT.

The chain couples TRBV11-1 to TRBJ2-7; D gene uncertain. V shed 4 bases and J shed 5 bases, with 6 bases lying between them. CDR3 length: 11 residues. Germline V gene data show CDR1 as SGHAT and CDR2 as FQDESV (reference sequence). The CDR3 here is CASSSTHEQYF. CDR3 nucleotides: TGTGCCAGCAGCTCCACCCACGAGCAGTACTTC.

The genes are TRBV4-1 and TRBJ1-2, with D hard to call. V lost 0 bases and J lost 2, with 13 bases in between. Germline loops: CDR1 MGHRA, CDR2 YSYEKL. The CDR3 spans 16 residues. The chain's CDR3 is CASSQDRQAENYGYTF. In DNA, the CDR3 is TGCGCCAGCAGCCAAGATAGGCAGGCCGAAAACTATGGCTACACCTTC.

The CDR3: CASSRDRGPRYEQYF. The DNA for the CDR3 is TGTGCCAGCAGTCGGGACAGGGGACCGAGGTACGAGCAGTACTTC. The rearrangement links TRBV6-5 to TRBJ2-7, with 10 bases lining up with TRBD1. This CDR3 spans 15 amino acids. V was clipped by 5 bases and J by 4 bases; unmatched bases: 8. The germline CDR1 and CDR2 sequences are MNHEY and SVGAGI.

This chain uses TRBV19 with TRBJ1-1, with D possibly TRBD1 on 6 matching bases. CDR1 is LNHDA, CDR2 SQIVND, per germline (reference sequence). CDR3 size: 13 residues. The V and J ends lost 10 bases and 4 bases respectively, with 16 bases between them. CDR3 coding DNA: TGTGCCACTACAGGGTTTAAGGGCACTGAAGCTTTCTTT. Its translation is CATTGFKGTEAFF.

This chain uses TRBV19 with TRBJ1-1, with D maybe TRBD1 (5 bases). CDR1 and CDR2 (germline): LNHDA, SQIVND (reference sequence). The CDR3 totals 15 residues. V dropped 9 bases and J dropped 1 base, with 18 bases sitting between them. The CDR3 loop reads CASNGGLLSNTEAFF. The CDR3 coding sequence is TGTGCCAGCAACGGGGGACTTTTATCGAACACTGAAGCTTTCTTT.